These 19 T cell receptor beta chains were sequenced from one sample in a study of CD4 and CD8 cells across lung adenocarcinoma regions. TCRdb independently ran MiXCR on the PCR reads; one entry per CDR3 protein. Of under 3,500 distinct CDR3 sequences detected, roughly 58% appear once; the ten largest clones hold roughly a third. The sequencing sample was made of CD4+ T cells from the center of a lung tumor. Receptor source: a female donor with lung adenocarcinoma. The CD4 and CD8 labels of this study may be unreliable.

The chain employs TRBV10-3 and TRBJ2-1; TRBD2 agrees at 8 bases. There are 16 residues in the CDR3. Germline-derived CDR1 and CDR2 are ENHRY and SYGVKD. Trimming at V came to 2 bases and at J to 3 bases, leaving 6 bases not matched to a gene. The CDR3 region has the DNA TGTGCCATCAGTGAGATGACTAGCGCCCTCTACAATGAGCAGTTCTTC. This encodes CAISEMTSALYNEQFF.

Of note for this clonotype: Compared with germline, one end of the junction differs, possibly owing to a read error. The V and J genes are TRBV6-4 and TRBJ2-3, with 9 bases aligning to TRBD1. The CDR3 contains 14 residues. Per the germline V gene, CDR1 is MRHNA and CDR2 is SNTAGT. The CDR3 sequence is CASRGQGATDTQYF. The CDR3 coding sequence is TGTGCCAGCAGGGGACAGGGAGCGACAGATACTCAGTATTTC.

V is TRBV6-1 and J is TRBJ2-1, with 9 bases lining up with TRBD2. J was trimmed by 3 bases and V by 3 bases; bases with no gene match: 3. CDR1 MNHNS and CDR2 SASEGT come from the germline V gene. CDR3 length: 15 amino acids. The CDR3 here is CASSEGSGSYNEQFF. The CDR3 DNA reads TGTGCCAGCAGTGAGGGTAGCGGGAGCTACAATGAGCAGTTCTTC.

This chain uses TRBV4-1 with TRBJ2-1, with D unresolved. This CDR3 region has 13 residues. Germline V gene lookup returns CDR1 MGHRA and CDR2 YSYEKL. V was cut by 0 bases and J by 14 bases, with 14 bases left in between. The CDR3 DNA sequence: TGCGCCAGCAGCCAAGAATTAGGAGCCACCGAGTTCTTC. Translation gives CASSQELGATEFF.

In its sample, this clonotype is medium-sized. The chain links TRBV6-1 to TRBJ1-6; 7 bases match TRBD1. The length of the CDR3 is 14 residues. The germline gives CDR1 MNHNS, CDR2 SASEGT. V shed 6 bases and J 7 bases; nucleotides not matched to a gene: 6. The DNA for the CDR3 is TGTGCCAGCAGCCCGACAGGGACAAATTCACCCCTCCACTTT. Its protein product is CASSPTGTNSPLHF.

On this clonotype: Compared with germline, one end of the junction differs, possibly owing to a read error. The chain combines TRBV10-3 with TRBJ2-3; no firm D call. CDR1 and CDR2 from the germline V gene are ENHRY and SYGVKD. The CDR3 contains 14 residues. CDR3 residues: CATSEPVNTEEQFF. The CDR3 region has the DNA TGTGCCACCTCGGAACCGGTGAACACAGAGGAGCAGTTTTTT.

The chain is built from TRBV7-2 and TRBJ2-1; 10 nucleotides align to TRBD2. The J call may be in error: the DNA end matches TRBJ2-5 better. The germline CDR1 and CDR2 sequences are SGHTA and FQGNSA. This CDR3 has 14 amino acids. The CDR3 loop reads CASSSSGSRETQYF. As DNA, the CDR3 is TGTGCCAGCAGCTCTAGCGGGAGCAGAGAGACCCAGTACTTC.

By sample fraction, this clonotype is medium-sized. The rearrangement uses TRBV6-1 and TRBJ2-2; D is ambiguous. Germline V gene data show CDR1 as MNHNS and CDR2 as SASEGT. Trimming pared 2 bases from V and 3 bases from J, leaving 10 bases between. The CDR3 has 15 amino acids. The CDR3 spells CASSEPGRDTGELFF. CDR3 in DNA: TGTGCCAGCAGTGAACCGGGCCGGGACACCGGGGAGCTGTTTTTT.

This clonotype ranks as medium-sized. The genes are TRBV6-1 and TRBJ1-5, with 10 bases aligning to TRBD1. The CDR3 runs 16 residues. V dropped 7 bases and J dropped 5; count of bases not matched to a gene: 11. CDR1 is MNHNS and CDR2 is SASEGT in the germline V gene. CDR3 amino acids: CASNLPLGTGDQPQHF. The CDR3 DNA reads TGTGCCAGCAATCTCCCCTTGGGGACAGGGGATCAGCCCCAGCATTTT.

This clonotype has a handful of counts. A single base separates this from a much larger clone, so it may be a read error. The rearrangement uses TRBV6-1 and TRBJ2-1; 7 positions agree with TRBD2. TRBJ2-7 matches the DNA end more closely, so the J call is doubtful. The CDR3 loop spans 14 amino acids. CDR1 and CDR2 from the germline V gene are MNHNS and SASEGT. The CDR3 nucleotides are TGTGCCAGCAGCCGCACGAGCGGGAACAACGAGCAGTACTTC. It codes for CASSRTSGNNEQYF.

About this clonotype itself: A junction boundary mismatches the germline segment, possibly from a read error. This rearrangement joins TRBV6-4 to TRBJ2-3; D not certain. The germline V gene encodes CDR1 MRHNA and CDR2 SNTAGT. This CDR3 has 14 amino acids. The CDR3 bases are TGTGCGAGCCGCGGAGAGCGTGGCAAAGAGACGCAGTATTTC. It specifies CASRGERGKETQYF.

The chain links TRBV4-1 to TRBJ2-3, with 7 bases matching TRBD2. This CDR3 comprises 17 residues. V lost 2 bases to trimming and J lost 4 bases; unmatched junction nucleotides: 12. The germline gives CDR1 MGHRA, CDR2 YSYEKL. This chain's CDR3 is CASSQFLAAEGADTQYF. The CDR3 coding sequence is TGCGCCAGCAGCCAATTTCTAGCGGCTGAAGGCGCAGATACGCAGTATTTT.

With regard to this clonotype: Germline is not matched at one junction end, which may reflect a read error. V gene TRBV6-1 combines with J gene TRBJ2-4; possibly TRBD2 for D (6 bases). This CDR3 has 18 residues. CDR1 is MNHNS, CDR2 SASEGT, per germline. For the CDR3, the DNA is TGTGCCAGCAGTGAAGGGGGGGTCGGGGCAGTAGACAAAGACATTCAGTACTTC. This translates into CASSEGGVGAVDKDIQYF.

The rearrangement links TRBV9 to TRBJ2-4; 7 nucleotides line up with TRBD1. The J call could be wrong; TRBJ2-7 is a better fit for the DNA end. The CDR3 has 14 amino acids. Germline V gives CDR1 SGDLS, CDR2 YYNGEE. DNA of the CDR3: TGTGCCAGCAGCGGGACCCCAGGGGGCTACGAGCAGTACTTC. Amino acid sequence: CASSGTPGGYEQYF.

This chain connects TRBV7-2 to TRBJ2-5; D is unresolved. The J call could be wrong; TRBJ2-7 is a better fit for the DNA end. Germline values: CDR1 SGHTA, CDR2 FQGNSA. The CDR3 extends over 12 amino acids. In DNA, the CDR3 is TGTGCCAGCAGCTTAGAATCGGACGAGCAGTACTTC. Translating it yields CASSLESDEQYF.

By frequency in the sample, this clonotype is large. The chain is built from TRBV6-1 and TRBJ1-5; D is undetermined. Trimming left V 6 bases short and J 8 bases short, with 14 bases between. The CDR3 loop spans 13 amino acids. The germline V gene has CDR1 MNHNS and CDR2 SASEGT. The CDR3 sequence: CASRDPLLEPQHF. The CDR3 coding sequence is TGTGCCAGCAGAGACCCCTTACTGGAGCCCCAGCATTTT.

The chain uses TRBV7-2 and TRBJ2-7, with D hard to call. Trimming pared 10 bases from V and 5 bases from J, leaving 18 bases between. Germline-derived CDR1 and CDR2 are SGHTA and FQGNSA. The CDR3 loop spans 13 amino acids. CDR3 protein: CAISFQTRNEQYF. For the CDR3, the DNA is TGTGCCATATCCTTCCAGACACGAAACGAGCAGTACTTC. Combining the CDR3 with reference TRBV7-2 and TRBJ2-7 gives the whole variable domain GAGVSQSPSNKVTEKGKDVELRCDPISGHTALYWYRQSLGQGLEFLIYFQGNSAPDKSGLPSDRFSAERTGGSVSTLTIQRTQQEDSAVYLCAISFQTRNEQYFGPGTRLTVT.

By share, this clonotype ranks as medium-sized. V gene TRBV4-1 combines with J gene TRBJ2-3; 8 bases line up with TRBD2. V gave up 2 bases and J gave up 4 bases; unmatched junction bases: 11. The CDR3 runs 17 residues. CDR1 and CDR2 from the germline V gene are MGHRA and YSYEKL. In DNA, the CDR3 is TGCGCCAGCAGCCAACTGAAGAATAGCGGGAACGCAGATACGCAGTATTTT. It specifies CASSQLKNSGNADTQYF.

CDR3 sequence: CASSLGQGSQETQYF. The CDR3 bases are TGTGCCAGCAGTTTGGGACAGGGCTCACAAGAGACCCAGTACTTC. The V call is TRBV27, the J call TRBJ2-5; 9 positions match TRBD1. The CDR3 loop spans 15 amino acids. Trimming took 3 bases from V and 2 from J; bases not matched to a gene: 4. The germline V gene has CDR1 MNHEY and CDR2 SMNVEV (reference sequence).